The rows below give T cell receptor beta chains drawn from one sample of a study of CD8 T cells in Susac syndrome. MiXCR, run by TCRdb on the immunoSEQ multiplex PCR reads, gives a single entry per CDR3 protein. Of about 25,000 distinct CDR3 sequences in the sample, 94% are singletons; the top ten hold 0.25% to 0.35%. Sequencing was done on a sample of CD8+ T cells from PBMCs. The origin of the receptors is a human donor in good health. Each CDR3 is given with its conserved first and last residue. The D gene is left open where the match is weak. Some rows mark clone size as missing; the rest say once, few, many or name a class of expanded clone.

v_call	d_call	cdr3_length	j_call	clone_size	cdr3_aa	cdr3_nt
TRBV7-7	.	15	TRBJ2-5	.	CASSLRQGPRETQYF	TGTGCTAGCAGCTTAAGGCAGGGGCCGAGAGAGACCCAGTACTTC
TRBV14	.	15	TRBJ2-5	.	CASSPLWEYQETQYF	TGTGCCAGCAGCCCCTTATGGGAGTACCAAGAGACCCAGTACTTC
TRBV5-6	.	10	TRBJ2-5	.	CASGQETQYF	TGTGCCAGCGGCCAAGAGACCCAGTACTTC
TRBV20-1	TRBD2	14	TRBJ2-1	.	CSAYSGVVDNEQFF	TGCAGTGCTTATAGCGGGGTGGTTGACAATGAGCAGTTCTTC
TRBV3-1	.	15	TRBJ1-2	.	CASSQSRTPHYGYTF	TGTGCCAGCAGCCAATCAAGGACCCCCCACTATGGCTACACCTTC
TRBV7-2	.	15	TRBJ2-2	.	CASSFRTGNTGELFF	TGTGCCAGCAGCTTTAGGACGGGTAACACCGGGGAGCTGTTTTTT
TRBV29-1	.	14	TRBJ1-5	.	CSVTMDNANQPQHF	TGCAGCGTTACCATGGACAACGCCAATCAGCCCCAGCATTTT
TRBV20-1	TRBD2	14	TRBJ2-5	once	CSARTSGGQETQYF	TGCAGTGCCAGGACTAGCGGGGGGCAAGAGACCCAGTACTTC
TRBV7-6	.	15	TRBJ2-5	.	CASSGVGRDQETQYF	TGTGCCAGCAGCGGGGTGGGGCGCGACCAAGAGACCCAGTACTTC
TRBV14	TRBD1	15	TRBJ2-1	.	CASSLGQGSYNEQFF	TGTGCCAGCAGCCTAGGACAGGGATCCTACAATGAGCAGTTCTTC